The 23 T cell receptor beta chains below all came from one sample that was sequenced in a study of shared clonotypes between healthy human individuals. Only in-frame clones appear in the TCRdb table, and some are missing; sequencing was by immunoSEQ multiplex PCR. The sample includes about 470,000 clones, 75% to 85% of them seen just once. Source material: PBMCs. These receptors came from a woman between 40 and 50 years old in good health. Some clones in this sample may be carry-over from other donors' samples.

The chain recombines TRBV6-1 with TRBJ1-4; 8 nucleotides line up with TRBD1. V gave up 1 base and J gave up 8 bases; unmatched junction bases: 6. Germline CDR1 is MNHNS and CDR2 is SASEGT. CDR3 size: 15 residues. The CDR3 reads CASSEGQGRGEKLFF. The CDR3 bases are TGTGCCAGCAGTGAAGGACAGGGGAGAGGGGAAAAACTGTTTTTT.

In its sample, this clone was seen many times. The chain links TRBV25-1 to TRBJ2-1, with TRBD1 matching over 9 bases. The CDR3 spans 15 residues. The germline V gene has CDR1 MGHDK and CDR2 SYGVNS. V lost 5 bases and J lost 7; bases outside the gene matches: 9. The CDR3 region has the DNA TGTGCCAGCAGTAGATTTCTTGGGACAGGGAATGAGCAGTTCTTC. This encodes CASSRFLGTGNEQFF. The full variable domain, its missing parts supplied by reference TRBV25-1 and TRBJ2-1, is EADIYQTPRYLVIGTGKKITLECSQTMGHDKMYWYQQDPGMELHLIHYSYGVNSTEKGDLSSESTVSRIRTEHFPLTLESARPSHTSQYLCASSRFLGTGNEQFFGPGTRLTVL.

J is TRBJ1-1 and V is TRBV5-4, with D unclear. The V end lost 4 bases, the J end lost 1 base, and 14 bases lay between the germline ends. This CDR3 is built from 15 residues. The germline CDR1 and CDR2 sequences are SGHNT and YYREEE (reference sequence). This CDR3 reads CASSPSRTRNTEAFF. CDR3 nucleotides: TGTGCCAGCAGCCCATCCCGGACCCGGAACACTGAAGCTTTCTTT. The variable domain in full, completed from reference TRBV5-4 and TRBJ1-1, reads ETGVTQSPTHLIKTRGQQVTLRCSSQSGHNTVSWYQQALGQGPQFIFQYYREEENGRGNFPPRFSGLQFPNYSSELNVNALELDDSALYLCASSPSRTRNTEAFFGQGTRLTVV.

J is TRBJ2-1 and V is TRBV11-3, with TRBD2 matching over 7 bases. The CDR3 contains 15 residues. V lost 1 base and J lost 0; bases outside the gene matches: 0. In germline, CDR1 is SGHNT, CDR2 YENEEA. CDR3 DNA: TGTGCCAGCAGCTTAGGCGGGAGCTCCTACAATGAGCAGTTCTTC. It encodes CASSLGGSSYNEQFF.

The CDR3 protein is CASSVPLAGNNEQFF. The DNA of the CDR3 is TGTGCCAGCAGTGTTCCCCTAGCGGGAAACAATGAGCAGTTCTTC. The chain employs TRBV2 and TRBJ2-1; TRBD2 agrees at 9 bases. CDR1 and CDR2 from the germline V gene are SNHLY and FYNNEI. This CDR3 region has 15 residues. The V gene end was trimmed by 4 bases and the J gene end by 5 bases; junction bases not matched to a gene: 6.

This rearrangement joins TRBV9 to TRBJ2-3, with 12 nucleotides matching TRBD2. The CDR3 has 16 residues. CDR1 SGDLS and CDR2 YYNGEE come from the germline V gene. V gave up 4 bases and J gave up 4 bases; unmatched junction bases: 7. The CDR3 loop is CASSSLTSGSPDTQYF. The DNA of the CDR3 is TGTGCCAGCAGCAGCTTGACTAGCGGGAGTCCAGATACGCAGTATTTT.

The CDR3 coding sequence is TGCGCCAGCAGCCCCACTAGCGGGAGGGCCGGAGATACGCAGTATTTT. Amino acids: CASSPTSGRAGDTQYF. The rearrangement links TRBV5-1 to TRBJ2-3; TRBD2 aligns across 13 bases. The CDR3 totals 16 residues. Germline V gene data show CDR1 as SGHRS and CDR2 as YFSETQ. With 4 bases clipped from V and 5 bases from J, the junction kept 7 bases outside the gene matches.

The gene calls are TRBV2 and TRBJ2-7, with D maybe TRBD1 (6 bases). V lost 6 bases, J lost 1 base, and 13 bases lay in between. The CDR3 contains 14 residues. The germline CDR1 and CDR2 sequences are SNHLY and FYNNEI. The CDR3 bases are TGTGCCAGCAGCCGACAGGCACTATCCTACGAGCAGTACTTC. Translating gives CASSRQALSYEQYF.

This clone has only a few counts. The CDR3 DNA is TGTGCCAGTAGTTTAACAGGGGGCATCACTGAAGCTTTCTTT. This translates into CASSLTGGITEAFF. V gene TRBV19 combines with J gene TRBJ1-1; 9 nucleotides line up with TRBD1. The CDR3 loop spans 14 amino acids. Germline V gene lookup returns CDR1 LNHDA and CDR2 SQIVND (reference sequence). Trimming at V came to 5 bases and at J to 4 bases, leaving 5 bases not matched to a gene.

This sequence joins TRBV2 and TRBJ1-2; D is possibly TRBD1 (6 bases). Germline-derived CDR1 and CDR2 are SNHLY and FYNNEI. Trimming shortened V by 0 bases and J by 6 bases, and 17 bases separated the two germline ends. The CDR3 length is 16 residues. The CDR3 sequence is CASSEALGGSSHGYTF. The CDR3 coding sequence is TGTGCCAGCAGTGAAGCGCTTGGGGGCAGCTCCCATGGCTACACCTTC.

The chain employs TRBV6-1 and TRBJ2-5, with D possibly being TRBD1 or TRBD2 (6 bases each). The V gene's germline CDR1 is MNHNS and CDR2 SASEGT. The CDR3 loop spans 15 amino acids. Trimming removed 2 bases at V and 0 bases at J, with 10 bases between. The CDR3 coding sequence is TGTGCCAGCAGTGAATTGGGGGGCTACCAAGAGACCCAGTACTTC. Its protein product is CASSELGGYQETQYF.

V is TRBV28 and J is TRBJ2-1; D assignment may be TRBD1 or TRBD2 (5 bases each). CDR3 length: 16 amino acids. The germline V gene has CDR1 MDHEN and CDR2 SYDVKM. Between the trimmed V and J ends, which lost 5 bases and 0 bases, there was a span of 14 bases. This CDR3 reads CASSPPGRSSYNEQFF. DNA for the CDR3: TGTGCCAGCAGTCCCCCGGGGCGGAGCTCCTACAATGAGCAGTTCTTC.

On this clone itself: One end of the junction fails to match germline, which may point to a read error. This chain uses TRBV4-2 with TRBJ2-5; TRBD2 matches 8 bases. Gene TRBJ2-7 matches the end of the DNA better, so the J call may be wrong. The CDR3 spans 14 residues. Germline assignment: CDR1 LGHNA and CDR2 YNFKEQ. The CDR3 is CASNTGGESSEQYF. For the CDR3, the DNA is TGTGCCAGCAACACCGGGGGGGAGTCCTCCGAGCAGTACTTC.

This sequence joins TRBV28 and TRBJ1-5, with 9 bases fitting TRBD1. CDR1 and CDR2 from the germline V gene are MDHEN and SYDVKM. With V trimmed by 4 bases and J by 0 bases, 7 bases remained unmatched. The length of the CDR3 is 17 residues. The CDR3 DNA reads as TGTGCCAGCAGTTCCCCGGGACAGGGTATTAGCAATCAGCCCCAGCATTTT. It specifies CASSSPGQGISNQPQHF.

This chain links TRBV28 with TRBJ2-5, with 8 bases matching TRBD2. J lost 5 bases, V lost 6 bases, and 11 bases had no gene match. Germline values: CDR1 MDHEN, CDR2 SYDVKM. This CDR3 contains 15 residues. The CDR3 is CASRPNSGMWETQYF. The CDR3 DNA reads TGTGCCAGCAGACCGAATAGCGGGATGTGGGAGACCCAGTACTTC.

The J gene is TRBJ2-5, the V gene TRBV25-1; either TRBD1 or TRBD2 may supply D (7 bases each). The DNA end is more similar to TRBJ2-7, so the J call may be wrong. Germline CDR1 is MGHDK and CDR2 is SYGVNS. The CDR3 is made up of 17 amino acids. The CDR3 region is CASSVQGGGQSSYEQYF. CDR3 DNA: TGTGCCAGCAGTGTCCAGGGCGGGGGACAGAGCTCCTACGAGCAGTACTTC.

This clone was recorded only once. The junction and the germline gene differ at one end; a read error may be behind it. The CDR3 sequence is CASSVGQGSFGYTF. DNA for the CDR3: TGTGCCAGCAGCGTAGGACAGGGGTCCTTCGGCTACACCTTC. The V and J genes are TRBV13 and TRBJ1-2; 9 bases align to TRBD1. Germline loops: CDR1 PRHDT, CDR2 FYEKMQ (reference sequence). This CDR3 is built from 14 residues.

In this sample, this clone turned up once. The rearrangement joins TRBV4-3 to TRBJ2-5; D is undetermined. The DNA end favors TRBJ2-7, so the J call may be wrong. Germline CDR1 and CDR2: LGHNA and YSLEER. The CDR3 spans 14 residues. The CDR3 protein is CASSQDLWTYEQYF. CDR3 in DNA: TGCGCCAGCAGCCAAGATCTCTGGACCTACGAGCAGTACTTC.

V gene TRBV7-2 combines with J gene TRBJ2-7; D is perhaps TRBD1 (5 bases). Germline values: CDR1 SGHTA, CDR2 FQGNSA. There are 15 residues in the CDR3. Trimming took 1 base from V and 2 from J, leaving 12 bases between them. CDR3 DNA: TGTGCCAGCAGCTTAGGGACATCTGAGCCCTACGAGCAGTACTTC. This sequence encodes CASSLGTSEPYEQYF.

This clone has a single count. The rearrangement links TRBV5-1 to TRBJ2-1; unclear D gene. CDR3 length: 13 amino acids. V was clipped by 7 bases and J by 9 bases, with 17 bases between them. CDR1 is SGHRS and CDR2 is YFSETQ in the germline V gene. CDR3 region: CASALTPPSEQFF. Written as DNA, the CDR3 is TGCGCCAGCGCCTTGACCCCCCCGTCTGAGCAGTTCTTC.

This chain uses TRBV21-1 with TRBJ2-5. TRBV21-1 is a pseudogene locus. CDR3 length equals 13 residues. As DNA, the CDR3 is TGTGCCAGCAAGTACCGGCACCAAGAGACCCAGTACTTC. Encoded protein: CASKYRHQETQYF.

This clone was found once. Written as DNA, the CDR3 is TGCGCCAGCAGCTTGGCCGGGGACAGAAGCTCCTACGAGCAGTACTTC. This translates into CASSLAGDRSSYEQYF. This chain uses TRBV5-1 with TRBJ2-7; the match to TRBD1 covers 7 bases. This CDR3 is built from 16 residues. CDR1 is SGHRS, CDR2 YFSETQ, per germline. Trimming at V came to 0 bases and at J to 0 bases, leaving 6 bases not matched to a gene. The variable domain in full, completed from reference TRBV5-1 and TRBJ2-7, reads KAGVTQTPRYLIKTRGQQVTLSCSPISGHRSVSWYQQTPGQGLQFLFEYFSETQRNKGNFPGRFSGRQFSNSRSEMNVSTLELGDSALYLCASSLAGDRSSYEQYFGPGTRLTVT.

The rearrangement links TRBV28 to TRBJ1-2; no reliable D call. This CDR3 region has 15 residues. Trimming took 8 bases from V and 4 from J, leaving 20 bases between them. Germline CDR1 MDHEN, CDR2 SYDVKM. Here the CDR3 reads CASRRSHALGYGYTF. CDR3 in DNA: TGTGCCAGCCGACGTTCCCATGCTCTAGGCTATGGCTACACCTTC.